The entry below describes one T cell receptor (beta chain). This clonotype was detected only a few times. Its antigen is not yet known. Within one base of it there is no much larger clone, and no base qualities were kept. These data originate in a study of post-analysis software for immune sequencing data (dated by TCRdb to 2014 to 2015). Background on the whole study: Disease courses on record covered relapsing-remitting, secondary progressive and progressive-relapsing multiple sclerosis, though some patients had no subtype annotation. The patient repertoires were compared against fewer than twelve previously published healthy control repertoires obtained from donors aged about 6 to 28 years. A subset of samples was prepared in parallel using single-end sample barcoding, then pooled and co-amplified after Illumina adapter ligation.

Study-wide findings and limitations: The control group was slightly older than the multiple sclerosis patient group. Compared with controls, multiple sclerosis patients had significantly lower normalized Chao1 diversity, a finding suggesting substantial peripheral T-cell clonal expansion. Direct clustering with F measure showed strong co-clustering of samples prepared in the same batch, prompting a batch-effect correction. About five TRBV segments, including TRBV5-6, TRBV5-1 and TRBV20-1, were significantly more frequent in patients than controls.

For CDR1 and CDR2, the germline V gene lists SGHAT and FQNNGV. Inclusive of the bounding cysteine and phenylalanine, the CDR3 is 16 residues long. Of the read, only the CDR3 DNA is kept; its 48 bases are in frame from base 1. To demonstrate the VDJtools post-analysis software, the study profiled TCR beta repertoires from the peripheral blood of around 13 young patients with multiple sclerosis. The multiple sclerosis patients were children and adolescents between about 6 and 16 years of age. Library preparation used PCR. The run used an Illumina HiSeq 2500. To reduce PCR and sequencing biases, unique molecular identifiers were incorporated into the TCR beta cDNA libraries. Approximately 500,000 cDNA molecules were obtained for every 1 to 10 million input T cells, so each molecule roughly corresponded to one T cell. The patient libraries were prepared and sequenced with the same protocol used for the earlier healthy control dataset. Samples belonging to the same batch were prepared together, multiplexed and sequenced on a shared HiSeq lane. The study's own analysis went as follows. Raw barcoded reads were processed with MIGEC, discarding single-read molecular identifier groups before consensus assembly and CDR3 extraction. VDJtools was used for post-analysis of the clonotype tables, and diversity was normalized by down-sampling every dataset to the size of the smallest sample. To correct batch-related cross-sample contamination, repertoire overlap clustering matched CDR3 amino acid sequences but not nucleotide sequences. In TCRdb, the public reads were trimmed at Q25 with fastp and aligned with MiXCR, with productive beta chains retained. Each CDR3 protein appears once, grouped with its most common genes and DNA. These V and J calls originate from TCRdb's pipeline instead of the authors' own analysis. This sample has a few hundred thousand distinct CDR3 sequences in its table, and 34% of those were observed once. The ten largest clones capture around 5.9% of the sample.

This sequence was found in a girl aged 2-17 years with multiple sclerosis. Sequenced material: blood. The receptor chain draws on TRBV11-2 and TRBJ2-4; the D gene is perhaps TRBD2, from 5 matching bases. Near its end, the DNA agrees better with TRBJ2-5, so the J call may be wrong. The nucleotides read TGTGCCAGCAGCTTAGTTCTTGGCGGAAGCGGAGAGACCCAGTACTTC. It specifies CASSLVLGGSGETQYF.